The 11 T cell receptor beta chains reported below all come from one sample, sequenced in a study of identical twins. TCRdb itself ran the 5' RACE reads through MiXCR, one entry per CDR3 protein. The table lists 500,000 to 600,000 distinct CDR3 sequences, roughly 21% of them singletons. A further study also used this sample, focusing on T cells expressing NK-cell markers.

The specimen was CD4+ T cells sorted from blood. These receptors all come from a woman under 30 in good health.

This clonotype was counted only a few times. This chain links TRBV5-6 with TRBJ2-5; 8 bases are shared with TRBD2. Germline CDR1 is SGHDT and CDR2 is YYEEEE. The V and J ends lost 4 bases and 3 bases, in that order; junction bases with no gene match: 5. The CDR3 is 14 residues long. DNA for the CDR3: TGTGCCAGCAGCACCGGGGGGGGAAAAGAGACCCAGTACTTC. It specifies CASSTGGGKETQYF.

The chain couples TRBV9 to TRBJ1-1; 7 bases align to TRBD1. CDR1 is SGDLS, CDR2 YYNGEE, per germline. The junction had 4 bases not matched to a gene; V was cut back by 2 bases and J by 0 bases. The CDR3 is made up of 15 amino acids. CDR3 protein: CASSVGQLMNTEAFF. In DNA, the CDR3 is TGTGCCAGCAGCGTGGGACAGTTAATGAACACTGAAGCTTTCTTT.

The genes are TRBV20-1 and TRBJ2-3; D ambiguous. Germline loops: CDR1 DFQATT, CDR2 SNEGSKA (reference sequence). The V end lost 1 base, the J end lost 2 bases, and 10 bases lay between the germline ends. This CDR3 is built from 14 residues. CDR3 loop: CSARGRFLTDTQYF. In nucleotides, the CDR3 is TGCAGTGCTAGAGGGAGATTTCTCACAGATACGCAGTATTTT.

The rearrangement links TRBV5-1 to TRBJ2-2; 7 nucleotides align to TRBD2. J lost 0 bases, V lost 0 bases, and 8 bases had no gene match. The CDR3 has 18 residues. CDR1 and CDR2 (germline): SGHRS, YFSETQ. The CDR3 DNA follows: TGCGCCAGCAGCTTGGCTGGGACTACCTTCGCGAACACCGGGGAGCTGTTTTTT. Its translation is CASSLAGTTFANTGELFF.

This clonotype was picked up a small number of times. The rearrangement joins TRBV20-1 to TRBJ2-3; D may be TRBD2 (6 bases). V shed 8 bases and J shed 1 base, with 10 bases lying between them. Germline assignment: CDR1 DFQATT and CDR2 SNEGSKA (reference sequence). The CDR3 has 12 amino acids. In DNA form, the CDR3 reads TGCAGTCCTTGGGGGGGCACAGATACGCAGTATTTT. It is translated as CSPWGGTDTQYF.

This clonotype was picked up a small number of times. V is TRBV6-2 or TRBV6-3 and J is TRBJ2-7, with D maybe TRBD1 (6 bases). Germline lookup yields CDR1 MNHEY and CDR2 SVGEGT. The CDR3 is 14 amino acids. Trimming pared 6 bases from V and 4 bases from J, leaving 16 bases between. DNA of the CDR3: TGTGCCAGCAGCCGTCGACAGGCTCCATACGAGCAGTACTTC. Its translation is CASSRRQAPYEQYF.

This clonotype was observed a handful of times. The J gene is TRBJ1-2, the V gene TRBV12-3 or TRBV12-4; 10 bases agree with TRBD1. The CDR3 is made up of 16 amino acids. V was clipped by 7 bases and J by 5 bases; unmatched bases: 13. The DNA for the CDR3 is TGTGCCAGCACCTATGGCGGGACAGGGGTGAAGTATGGCTACACCTTC. Amino acids: CASTYGGTGVKYGYTF.

This clonotype was seen only a few times. It is unclear where the CDR3 begins or ends on the DNA, so no DNA is shown, and the CDR3 is as TCRdb lists it. V gene TRBV12-3 or TRBV12-4 combines with J gene TRBJ2-7; TRBD1 is the table's D call and was not checked against the DNA. The CDR3 is made up of 12 amino acids, end residues included. The CDR3 loop reads CASSFVGAGIDF.

This chain links TRBV5-5 with TRBJ2-5; no clear D. Deletions cut 0 bases from V and 5 bases from J, with 8 bases between. CDR3 length: 13 amino acids. Germline CDR1 is SGHKS and CDR2 is YYEKEE (reference sequence). CDR3 nucleotide sequence: TGTGCCAGCAGCTTGGGACCCCTGGAGACCCAGTACTTC. As protein: CASSLGPLETQYF.

The chain has TRBV27 and TRBJ2-7; possible D gene TRBD1, 6 bases. CDR1 and CDR2 (germline): MNHEY, SMNVEV (reference sequence). Trimming left V 6 bases short and J 3 bases short, with 15 bases between. The CDR3 sequence is 14 residues long. Here the CDR3 reads CASSPSRGHYEQYF. CDR3 sequence (DNA): TGTGCCAGCAGCCCAAGCCGGGGACACTACGAGCAGTACTTC.

A single count supports this clonotype. V is TRBV5-1 and J is TRBJ2-4, with TRBD1 identical over 10 bases. The J segment lost 6 bases and the V segment lost 4 bases, leaving 4 bases of the junction unmatched. The CDR3 is 14 amino acids. The germline gives CDR1 SGHRS, CDR2 YFSETQ. CDR3 bases: TGCGCCAGCAGCGGGACAGGGGAGGCAAACATTCAGTACTTC. Translating gives CASSGTGEANIQYF.